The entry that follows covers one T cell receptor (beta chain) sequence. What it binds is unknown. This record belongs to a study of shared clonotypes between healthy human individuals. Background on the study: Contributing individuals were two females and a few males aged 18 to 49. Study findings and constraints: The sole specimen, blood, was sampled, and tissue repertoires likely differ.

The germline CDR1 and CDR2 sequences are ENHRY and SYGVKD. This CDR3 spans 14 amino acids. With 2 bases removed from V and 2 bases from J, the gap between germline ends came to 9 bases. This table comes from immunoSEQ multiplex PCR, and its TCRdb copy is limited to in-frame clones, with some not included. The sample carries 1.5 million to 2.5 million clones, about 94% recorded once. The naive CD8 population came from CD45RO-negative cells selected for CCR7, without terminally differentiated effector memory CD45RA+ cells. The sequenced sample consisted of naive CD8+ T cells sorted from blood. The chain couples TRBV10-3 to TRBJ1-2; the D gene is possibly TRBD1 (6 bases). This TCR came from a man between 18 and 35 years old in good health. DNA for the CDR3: TGTGCCATCAGTGAGGGGGGCCCGAACTATGGCTACACCTTC. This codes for CAISEGGPNYGYTF.